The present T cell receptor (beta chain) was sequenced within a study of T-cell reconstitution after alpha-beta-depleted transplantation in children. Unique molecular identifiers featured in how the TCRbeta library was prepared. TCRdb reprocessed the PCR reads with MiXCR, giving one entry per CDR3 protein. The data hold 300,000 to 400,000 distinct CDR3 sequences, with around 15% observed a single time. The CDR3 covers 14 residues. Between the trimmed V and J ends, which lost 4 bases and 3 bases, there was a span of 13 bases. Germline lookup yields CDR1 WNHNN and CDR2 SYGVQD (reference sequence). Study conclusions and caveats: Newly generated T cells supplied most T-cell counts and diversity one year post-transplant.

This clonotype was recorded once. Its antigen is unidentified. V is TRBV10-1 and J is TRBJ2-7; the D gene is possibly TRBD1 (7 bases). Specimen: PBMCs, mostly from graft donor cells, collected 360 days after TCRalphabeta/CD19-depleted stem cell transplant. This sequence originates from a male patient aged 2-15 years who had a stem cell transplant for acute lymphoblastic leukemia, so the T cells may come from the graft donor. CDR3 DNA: TGCGCCAGCAGTGTTTCCCAGGGGGGCTACGAGCAGTACTTC. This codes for CASSVSQGGYEQYF.